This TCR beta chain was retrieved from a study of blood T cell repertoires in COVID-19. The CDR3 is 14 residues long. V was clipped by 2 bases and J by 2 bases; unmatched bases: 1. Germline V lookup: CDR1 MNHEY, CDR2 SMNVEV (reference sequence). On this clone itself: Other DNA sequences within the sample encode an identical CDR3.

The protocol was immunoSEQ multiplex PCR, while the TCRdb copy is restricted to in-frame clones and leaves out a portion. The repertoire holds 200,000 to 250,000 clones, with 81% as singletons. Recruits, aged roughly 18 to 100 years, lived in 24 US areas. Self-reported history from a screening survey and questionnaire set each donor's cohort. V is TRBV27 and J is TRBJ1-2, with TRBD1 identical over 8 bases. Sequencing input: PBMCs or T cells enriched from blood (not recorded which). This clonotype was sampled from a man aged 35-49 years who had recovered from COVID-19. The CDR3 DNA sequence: TGTGCCAGCAGTTTAGCAGGGGGCAACTATGGCTACACCTTC. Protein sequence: CASSLAGGNYGYTF.